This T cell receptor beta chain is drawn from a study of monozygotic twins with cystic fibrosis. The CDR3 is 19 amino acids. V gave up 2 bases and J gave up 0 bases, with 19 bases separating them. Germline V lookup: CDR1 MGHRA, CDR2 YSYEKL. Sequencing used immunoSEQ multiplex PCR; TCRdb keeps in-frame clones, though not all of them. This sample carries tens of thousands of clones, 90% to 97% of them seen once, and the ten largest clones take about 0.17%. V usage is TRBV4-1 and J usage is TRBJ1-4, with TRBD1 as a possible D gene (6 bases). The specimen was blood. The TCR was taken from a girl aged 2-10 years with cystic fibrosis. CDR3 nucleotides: TGCGCCAGCAGCCAATTTGTGGACAGCCGAGTCGCAACTAATGAAAAACTGTTTTTT. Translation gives CASSQFVDSRVATNEKLFF.